This T cell receptor beta chain was identified during a study of cytomegalovirus exposure and HLA in healthy donors. Study as a whole: Across some 400 genotyped donors, around 80% landed in the Caucasian-associated ancestry cluster. The study, taken as a whole, reports: It has been reported that TCR beta sequences accurately predicted the HLA-A and HLA-B alleles of most subjects. Versus the approximately 670-donor mean, an Asian-associated ancestry cluster reportedly showed fewer N-insertions in a later analysis. Whilst most TCR sequences proved rare, a subset of public TCRs occurred across many donors.

The CDR3 runs to 12 residues. Germline loops: CDR1 WSHSY, CDR2 SAAADI. The junction had 1 base not matched to a gene; V was cut back by 6 bases and J by 3 bases. Concerning this clone: Its antigen is unknown.

The PCR contained 60 Vbeta and 13 Jbeta primers. The table came from immunoSEQ multiplex PCR; TCRdb's copy has only in-frame clones and leaves some out. This sample yields roughly 180,000 clones, of which roughly 85% are seen a single time; about 1.3% belongs to the top ten. This chain connects TRBV10-2 to TRBJ2-7; the match to TRBD1 covers 8 bases. The receptor was isolated from a man aged 25-40 years in good health and CMV-seronegative. The sequencing input was PBMCs. The CDR3 DNA sequence: TGCGCCAGCAGAGACAGGGGCTACGAGCAGTACTTC. Translation: CASRDRGYEQYF.